One and the same sample provided the 28 T cell receptor beta chains below, sequenced in a study of immune cell composition in non-small cell lung cancer. Normal lung sampling was at least 3 cm from the tumour, as distant as possible. Sequenced by immunoSEQ multiplex PCR; TCRdb stores in-frame clones only, minus some. The sample lists around 6,500 clones; about two thirds were seen once. The source material was non-adjacent lung tissue. Receptors originate from a human donor with non-small cell lung cancer.

The chain combines TRBV6-1 with TRBJ2-1, with 7 bases identical to TRBD2. Germline lookup yields CDR1 MNHNS and CDR2 SASEGT. This CDR3 has 13 amino acids. J lost 9 bases, V lost 5 bases, and 7 bases had no gene match. This CDR3 is CASSQGLEGEQFF. The CDR3 DNA reads as TGTGCCAGCAGTCAAGGACTAGAGGGTGAGCAGTTCTTC.

This clone has only a few counts. The V call is TRBV28, the J call TRBJ1-3, with 9 positions matching TRBD1. V dropped 2 bases and J dropped 7; count of bases not matched to a gene: 6. Per the germline V gene, CDR1 is MDHEN and CDR2 is SYDVKM. The CDR3 spans 15 residues. The CDR3 coding sequence is TGTGCCAGCAGTTTAACAGGGGGCATAGGGAACACCATATATTTT. It translates to CASSLTGGIGNTIYF.

The gene calls are TRBV5-4 and TRBJ1-1; tentative D call: TRBD1 (6 bases). Trimming stripped 2 bases from V and 4 bases from J, with 21 bases between. The CDR3 length is 17 residues. Per the germline V gene, CDR1 is SGHNT and CDR2 is YYREEE (reference sequence). CDR3 in amino acids: CASSFGPRTARSTEAFF. The DNA of the CDR3 is TGTGCCAGCAGCTTTGGCCCCAGGACAGCTCGGAGCACTGAAGCTTTCTTT.

The sample holds a few counts of this clone. The genes are TRBV5-1 and TRBJ1-2, with D perhaps TRBD1 (5 bases). This CDR3 spans 15 amino acids. CDR1 SGHRS and CDR2 YFSETQ come from the germline V gene. V lost 0 bases to trimming and J lost 7 bases, with 16 bases between them. CDR3 DNA sequence: TGCGCCAGCAGCTTGGACGGCAGGGTTTGGAGTGGCTACACCTTC. This translates into CASSLDGRVWSGYTF.

This sequence joins TRBV27 and TRBJ2-1; 12 bases agree with TRBD2. Germline V gene lookup returns CDR1 MNHEY and CDR2 SMNVEV (reference sequence). J gave up 5 bases and V 0 bases, and 23 bases lay outside the gene matches. The CDR3 is made up of 23 amino acids. CDR3 DNA sequence: TGTGCCAGCAGTTTATCCCCGACTAGCGGGAGCGCCCGAGTCAATTCACGACACAATGAGCAGTTCTTC. Encoded protein: CASSLSPTSGSARVNSRHNEQFF.

Details on this clone: Germline is not matched at one junction end, which may reflect a read error. The rearrangement joins TRBV10-3 to TRBJ2-7; perhaps TRBD1 as D (6 bases). CDR1 is ENHRY, CDR2 SYGVKD, per germline. This CDR3 spans 13 amino acids. The CDR3 nucleotides are TGTGCCATCAGTGAGTCAAGTGGTACAGGGACCTTATTC. The encoded protein is CAISESSGTGTLF.

This clone was detected once. This chain's CDR3 is CASSESRDIEAFF. CDR3 nucleotide sequence: TGTGCCAGCAGTGAATCGAGAGATATTGAAGCTTTCTTT. This chain connects TRBV6-1 to TRBJ1-1; D is uncertain. This CDR3 is built from 13 residues. V was clipped by 2 bases and J by 7 bases, with 11 bases between them. Germline values: CDR1 MNHNS, CDR2 SASEGT.

The chain employs TRBV6-1 and TRBJ2-1; D is possibly TRBD2 (6 bases). CDR3 length equals 13 residues. Germline CDR1 reads MNHNS; CDR2 reads SASEGT. Trimming shortened V by 11 bases and J by 6 bases, and 17 bases separated the two germline ends. CDR3 in amino acids: CAGAEGGINEQFF. The CDR3 DNA reads as TGTGCCGGGGCGGAGGGCGGAATCAATGAGCAGTTCTTC.

In its sample, this clone was seen once. V and J are TRBV28 and TRBJ2-7; D possibly corresponds to TRBD2 (5 bases). The germline V gene has CDR1 MDHEN and CDR2 SYDVKM. CDR3 size: 16 residues. V was pared by 4 bases and J by 6 bases, with 22 bases between. The CDR3 DNA follows: TGTGCCAGCAGTTCCCCCTCGGAGGATGCGAAGGCCGAGCAGTACTTC. It translates to CASSSPSEDAKAEQYF.

In its sample, this clone ranks as medium-sized. The chain joins TRBV5-1 to TRBJ1-2, with D tentatively TRBD1 (6 bases). Germline V gene lookup returns CDR1 SGHRS and CDR2 YFSETQ. This CDR3 contains 15 residues. V was clipped by 0 bases and J by 4 bases, with 13 bases between them. Here the CDR3 DNA reads TGCGCCAGCAGCTTGGCGGGGGGCGGGAGCTATGGCTACACCTTC. Its protein product is CASSLAGGGSYGYTF. The complete variable domain, with remaining parts taken from reference TRBV5-1 and TRBJ1-2, reads KAGVTQTPRYLIKTRGQQVTLSCSPISGHRSVSWYQQTPGQGLQFLFEYFSETQRNKGNFPGRFSGRQFSNSRSEMNVSTLELGDSALYLCASSLAGGGSYGYTFGSGTRLTVV.

The gene calls are TRBV11-3 and TRBJ2-1; TRBD2 aligns across 9 bases. The trim removed 4 bases at V and 4 bases at J, leaving 14 bases unmatched. Germline V gives CDR1 SGHNT, CDR2 YENEEA. CDR3 size: 18 residues. Here the CDR3 reads CASSSVRLAAEGYNEQFF. CDR3 DNA: TGTGCCAGCAGCTCCGTACGACTAGCGGCGGAGGGGTACAATGAGCAGTTCTTC.

V and J are TRBV9 and TRBJ2-5; TRBD2 agrees at 9 bases. V lost 3 bases, J lost 3 bases, and 6 bases stayed unmatched. The length of the CDR3 is 15 residues. Germline V lookup: CDR1 SGDLS, CDR2 YYNGEE. For the CDR3, the DNA is TGTGCCAGCAGCGGAGTACGCGGGAGGGAAGAGACCCAGTACTTC. Residues: CASSGVRGREETQYF.

The chain joins TRBV2 to TRBJ1-4; D call uncertain. The CDR3 extends over 16 amino acids. V was pared by 10 bases and J by 3 bases, with 21 bases between. Germline V gene sequence: CDR1 SNHLY, CDR2 FYNNEI. The CDR3 DNA follows: TGTGCCATCTCCGGCGGGGTAGTTGGGTCTAATGAAAAACTGTTTTTT. Its protein is CAISGGVVGSNEKLFF.

This clone showed up just once. The CDR3 region is CASSYTLWGGTLNTGELFF. The CDR3 DNA reads as TGCGCCAGCAGCTACACCCTTTGGGGGGGGACACTGAACACCGGGGAGCTGTTTTTT. The chain carries TRBV5-1 and TRBJ2-2; D possibly corresponds to TRBD2 (7 bases). CDR3 size: 19 residues. Germline V gene data show CDR1 as SGHRS and CDR2 as YFSETQ. The germline V and J ends were trimmed by 3 bases and 1 base, with 22 bases remaining between them.

The rearrangement joins TRBV5-1 to TRBJ2-1; the D gene is possibly TRBD2 (5 bases). The V end lost 0 bases, the J end lost 2 bases, and 12 bases lay between the germline ends. CDR1 and CDR2 from the germline V gene are SGHRS and YFSETQ. This CDR3 has 16 amino acids. The CDR3 spells CASSLGWLATYNEQFF. CDR3 in DNA: TGCGCCAGCAGCTTGGGATGGCTAGCAACCTACAATGAGCAGTTCTTC.

This clone was seen only a few times. The chain is built from TRBV5-8 and TRBJ2-6; D is perhaps TRBD2 (5 bases). This CDR3 spans 18 amino acids. V was clipped by 7 bases and J by 1 base, with 21 bases between them. The germline CDR1 and CDR2 sequences are SGHTS and YDEGEE. CDR3 nucleotides: TGTGCCAGCTACGGCGGGCGCGGCCTTCTTTCTGGGGCCAACGTCCTGACTTTC. Protein sequence: CASYGGRGLLSGANVLTF.

This chain uses TRBV6-1 with TRBJ1-1; 7 nucleotides match TRBD1. The CDR3 is made up of 15 amino acids. CDR1 is MNHNS and CDR2 is SASEGT in the germline V gene. V was pared by 6 bases and J by 0 bases, with 7 bases of the junction left unmatched. The CDR3 region is CASRKGAAMNTEAFF. The CDR3 DNA reads TGTGCCAGCAGAAAGGGGGCAGCCATGAACACTGAAGCTTTCTTT.

This chain joins TRBV2 and TRBJ1-1, with D possibly matching TRBD1 (6 bases). Germline values: CDR1 SNHLY, CDR2 FYNNEI. The length of the CDR3 is 14 residues. Trimming took 4 bases from V and 6 from J, leaving 15 bases between them. The CDR3 loop reads CASSVLGASAEAFF. CDR3 DNA: TGTGCCAGCAGTGTGCTGGGGGCGAGCGCTGAAGCTTTCTTT.

This clone has only one observation. This sequence joins TRBV7-2 and TRBJ2-3; no clear D. The CDR3 spans 11 residues. CDR1 is SGHTA and CDR2 is FQGNSA in the germline V gene. V was pared by 5 bases and J by 5 bases, with 5 bases between. The CDR3 protein is CASSGKDTQYF. The CDR3 DNA reads as TGTGCCAGCAGCGGCAAAGATACGCAGTATTTT.

V and J are TRBV11-1 and TRBJ2-1; 12 bases fit TRBD2. With 3 bases clipped from V and 1 base from J, the junction kept 7 bases outside the gene matches. There are 18 residues in the CDR3. Germline V lookup: CDR1 SGHAT, CDR2 FQDESV (reference sequence). CDR3 protein: CASSLRALAGGSYNEQFF. The CDR3 DNA follows: TGTGCCAGCAGCTTGAGGGCACTAGCGGGAGGATCCTACAATGAGCAGTTCTTC.

This clone is labeled as medium-sized (0.01 to 0.1%). V and J are TRBV6-1 and TRBJ1-1, with 8 bases that match TRBD1. Per germline, CDR1 MNHNS and CDR2 SASEGT. Trimming took 0 bases from V and 10 from J; bases not matched to a gene: 7. The CDR3 extends over 14 amino acids. The CDR3 here is CASSEAPRTGRAFF. The CDR3 DNA reads as TGTGCCAGCAGTGAAGCGCCGAGGACAGGGAGAGCTTTCTTT.

Of note for this clone: The junction departs from germline at one end; a sequencing error may be responsible. CDR3 residues: CASSPTGTGDTF. The CDR3 DNA follows: TGTGCCAGCAGCCCTACCGGGACAGGAGATACTTTC. The V gene is TRBV5-4, the J gene TRBJ1-2; 8 bases line up with TRBD1. Germline V gives CDR1 SGHNT, CDR2 YYREEE (reference sequence). The CDR3 loop spans 12 amino acids. The full variable domain, completed using reference TRBV5-4 and TRBJ1-2, is ETGVTQSPTHLIKTRGQQVTLRCSSQSGHNTVSWYQQALGQGPQFIFQYYREEENGRGNFPPRFSGLQFPNYSSELNVNALELDDSALYLCASSPTGTGDTFGSGTRLTVV.

The chain joins TRBV5-4 to TRBJ2-5; the match to TRBD1 covers 10 bases. The J segment lost 1 base and the V segment lost 4 bases, leaving 7 bases of the junction unmatched. The CDR3 has 16 amino acids. The germline V gene encodes CDR1 SGHNT and CDR2 YYREEE (reference sequence). CDR3 nucleotides: TGTGCCAGCAGCCGGGGGGACAGGGGATCCCAAGAGACCCAGTACTTC. It codes for CASSRGDRGSQETQYF.

The CDR3 DNA sequence: TGTGCCAGCAGCAACCCGGGACTAGCGGGGTTCTACGAGCAGTACTTC. It is translated as CASSNPGLAGFYEQYF. The chain is built from TRBV11-3 and TRBJ2-7, with 13 positions matching TRBD2. This CDR3 is 16 amino acids long. The ends lost 5 bases at V and 3 bases at J; junction bases unmatched: 7. The germline V gene has CDR1 SGHNT and CDR2 YENEEA.

The rearrangement uses TRBV5-1 and TRBJ2-6; 12 nucleotides line up with TRBD1. CDR3 length: 19 amino acids. The germline gives CDR1 SGHRS, CDR2 YFSETQ. V lost 2 bases to trimming and J lost 3 bases; unmatched junction nucleotides: 9. The CDR3 region is CASSFIPGQGAHGANVLTF. For the CDR3, the DNA is TGCGCCAGCAGCTTCATACCGGGACAGGGGGCGCATGGGGCCAACGTCCTGACTTTC.

This clone occurred a few times. The J gene is TRBJ2-1, the V gene TRBV18; 8 nucleotides match TRBD1. The CDR3 is 16 amino acids. Trimming at V came to 5 bases and at J to 9 bases, leaving 15 bases not matched to a gene. Germline V gives CDR1 KGHSH, CDR2 LQKENI. CDR3 DNA sequence: TGTGCCAGCTCAAGCCGTCCGGGGACAGGTGGGAGTGAGCAGTTCTTC. This codes for CASSSRPGTGGSEQFF.

This clone was detected only a few times. The chain is built from TRBV9 and TRBJ1-2; TRBD1 aligns across 7 bases. Germline CDR1 and CDR2: SGDLS and YYNGEE. The V segment lost 3 bases and the J segment 5 bases; nucleotides outside the gene matches: 10. The CDR3 spans 15 residues. DNA of the CDR3: TGTGCCAGCAGCGCGACAGGGAAGGAGTGGTATGGCTACACCTTC. Translating it yields CASSATGKEWYGYTF. Variable domain in full (rest from reference TRBV9 and TRBJ1-2): DSGVTQTPKHLITATGQRVTLRCSPRSGDLSVYWYQQSLDQGLQFLIQYYNGEERAKGNILERFSAQQFPDLHSELNLSSLELGDSALYFCASSATGKEWYGYTFGSGTRLTVV.

The V gene is TRBV2, the J gene TRBJ2-5, with TRBD1 as a possible D gene (6 bases). Trimming took off 5 bases at V and 4 bases at J, with 14 bases between the two ends. This CDR3 contains 14 residues. Per the germline V gene, CDR1 is SNHLY and CDR2 is FYNNEI. For the CDR3, the DNA is TGTGCCAGCAGTCAAAGACAGGTATCAGAGACCCAGTACTTC. Residues: CASSQRQVSETQYF.